The 23 T cell receptor beta chains below come from one sample, sequenced in a study of blood T cells in healthy people across ages. It was with a sample-barcoded 5' primer and a J-beta primer mix that a second PCR of roughly 7 to 12 cycles was run. Using its own MiXCR run on the 5' RACE reads, TCRdb lists one record per CDR3 protein. The sample consists of about 760,000 distinct CDR3 sequences, about 25% of them appearing once. These data also formed part of another study, on T cells of mothers and their children.

The specimen was blood. These receptors all stem from a boy aged 5-17 years in good health.

V usage is TRBV4-1 and J usage is TRBJ2-5, with a tentative D call TRBD1 (5 bases). Germline-derived CDR1 and CDR2 are MGHRA and YSYEKL. CDR3 length: 15 residues. The ends were cut back, 1 base at V and 2 bases at J, with 11 bases in the middle. This CDR3 reads CASSQVATAQETQYF. For the CDR3, the DNA is TGCGCCAGCAGCCAAGTCGCGACAGCACAAGAGACCCAGTACTTC.

The rearrangement uses TRBV7-9 and TRBJ2-1; D is uncertain. Germline-derived CDR1 and CDR2 are SEHNR and FQNEAQ (reference sequence). Deletions cut 1 base from V and 9 bases from J, with 13 bases between. The CDR3 sequence is 14 residues long. CDR3 DNA: TGTGCCAGCAGCTTAGGGACCCCTCGCGTTGAGCAGTTCTTC. Its translation is CASSLGTPRVEQFF.

This sequence joins TRBV7-3 and TRBJ1-6, with unresolved D. Per the germline V gene, CDR1 is SGHTA and CDR2 is FQGTGA. CDR3 length: 15 residues. V lost 1 base to trimming and J lost 5 bases, with 9 bases between them. CDR3 nucleotides: TGTGCCAGCAGCTTAAGTGGAGGGAATAATTCACCCCTCCACTTT. Protein product: CASSLSGGNNSPLHF. Full variable domain (missing parts from reference TRBV7-3 and TRBJ1-6): GAGVSQTPSNKVTEKGKYVELRCDPISGHTALYWYRQSLGQGPEFLIYFQGTGAADDSGLPNDRFFAVRPEGSVSTLKIQRTERGDSAVYLCASSLSGGNNSPLHFGNGTRLTVT.

This clonotype was found a few times. This chain uses TRBV6-2 or TRBV6-3 with TRBJ1-5; D gene uncertain. Germline V gene sequence: CDR1 MNHEY, CDR2 SVGEGT. This CDR3 is 13 amino acids long. V lost 8 bases, J lost 0 bases, and 8 bases lay in between. This CDR3 is CASGVVSNQPQHF. CDR3 coding DNA: TGTGCCAGCGGAGTGGTTAGCAATCAGCCCCAGCATTTT.

The chain has TRBV29-1 and TRBJ2-1, with 9 bases matching TRBD1. This CDR3 has 13 residues. Trimming took 8 bases from V and 2 from J; bases not matched to a gene: 4. Germline values: CDR1 SQVTM, CDR2 ANQGSEA. CDR3 protein: CSTDRGPYNEQFF. As DNA, the CDR3 is TGCAGCACGGACAGGGGCCCCTACAATGAGCAGTTCTTC.

V is TRBV18 and J is TRBJ2-7; 13 bases line up with TRBD2. Germline-derived CDR1 and CDR2 are KGHSH and LQKENI. Germline trimming cut 4 bases from V and 2 bases from J; bases unmatched to any gene: 2. CDR3 size: 15 residues. The CDR3 DNA reads as TGTGCCAGCTCACGGACTAGCGGGGGTCCCTACGAGCAGTACTTC. This sequence encodes CASSRTSGGPYEQYF.

The genes are TRBV20-1 and TRBJ2-7; D unclear. Germline V gene data show CDR1 as DFQATT and CDR2 as SNEGSKA (reference sequence). The CDR3 runs 12 residues. The CDR3: CSALGSAYEQYF. The CDR3, as DNA: TGCAGCGCGTTGGGCAGTGCTTACGAGCAGTACTTC.

This clonotype was picked up a small number of times. The chain combines TRBV6-6 with TRBJ1-6; D perhaps matches TRBD1 (5 bases). The germline V and J ends were trimmed by 2 bases and 10 bases, with 18 bases remaining between them. Germline CDR1 is MNHNY and CDR2 is SVGAGI (reference sequence). The length of the CDR3 is 16 residues. The CDR3 DNA reads TGTGCCAGCAGTTACGCGGTTAGAGGGGAGAACTCACCCCTCCACTTT. Its translation is CASSYAVRGENSPLHF.

The rearrangement joins TRBV20-1 to TRBJ2-4; 9 bases agree with TRBD2. The CDR3 runs 14 residues. V was pared by 8 bases and J by 8 bases, with 13 bases of the junction left unmatched. Germline V gene data show CDR1 as DFQATT and CDR2 as SNEGSKA (reference sequence). Here the CDR3 reads CSQQGRGGTDIQYF. The CDR3 DNA is TGCAGTCAACAGGGGCGGGGGGGCACAGACATTCAGTACTTC.

The chain employs TRBV5-6 and TRBJ1-1; D ambiguous. The ends were cut back, 0 bases at V and 1 base at J, with 7 bases in the middle. Looked up from germline, CDR1 is SGHDT and CDR2 is YYEEEE. CDR3 length equals 14 residues. The CDR3 DNA reads as TGTGCCAGCAGCTTGGGACACCCGAACACTGAAGCTTTCTTT. This gives the protein CASSLGHPNTEAFF.

The chain recombines TRBV6-6 with TRBJ2-1; D uncertain. This CDR3 has 15 residues. Trimming pared 7 bases from V and 0 bases from J, leaving 13 bases between. CDR1 is MNHNY and CDR2 is SVGAGI in the germline V gene (reference sequence). The CDR3 region is CASILSSHSYNEQFF. The CDR3 nucleotides read TGTGCCAGCATTTTGAGTTCCCACTCCTACAATGAGCAGTTCTTC.

Only a few counts were recorded for this clonotype. The chain uses TRBV6-2 or TRBV6-3 and TRBJ1-6; no reliable D call. There are 14 residues in the CDR3. V lost 2 bases and J 4 bases, leaving 6 bases between the germline ends. In germline, CDR1 is MNHEY, CDR2 SVGEGT. The CDR3 reads CASSYGQYNSPLHF. For the CDR3, the DNA is TGTGCCAGCAGTTACGGGCAGTATAATTCACCCCTCCACTTT.

The rearrangement uses TRBV6-5 and TRBJ2-1; 10 bases match TRBD2. This CDR3 comprises 15 residues. V shed 5 bases, J shed 8 bases, and the junction held 9 bases outside the gene matches. CDR1 is MNHEY and CDR2 is SVGAGI in the germline V gene. The CDR3 region has the DNA TGTGCCAGCAGTCTAAGCGGGAGGGTTTCCGATGAGCAGTTCTTC. Translating it yields CASSLSGRVSDEQFF.

The rearrangement uses TRBV28 and TRBJ2-5; a possible D gene is TRBD1 (6 bases). The J call is doubtful: the DNA matches TRBJ2-7 better. Germline CDR1 and CDR2: MDHEN and SYDVKM. The CDR3 runs 15 residues. The CDR3 reads CASSLLKGTPYEQYF. The CDR3 nucleotides read TGTGCCAGCAGTCTATTAAAAGGGACACCCTACGAGCAGTACTTC.

This sequence joins TRBV11-2 and TRBJ1-2; 8 nucleotides agree with TRBD1. The junction had 6 bases not matched to a gene; V was cut back by 6 bases and J by 3 bases. This CDR3 is 14 amino acids long. Germline V gene lookup returns CDR1 SGHAT and CDR2 FQNNGV. CDR3 protein: CASRLTGVDYGYTF. CDR3 coding DNA: TGTGCCAGCAGACTGACAGGGGTCGACTATGGCTACACCTTC. Looking up the rest from reference TRBV11-2 and TRBJ1-2 gives the full variable domain: EAGVAQSPRYKIIEKRQSVAFWCNPISGHATLYWYQQILGQGPKLLIQFQNNGVVDDSQLPKDRFSAERLKGVDSTLKIQPAKLEDSAVYLCASRLTGVDYGYTFGSGTRLTVV.

This chain links TRBV9 with TRBJ2-1, with TRBD2 matching over 7 bases. Germline V gene sequence: CDR1 SGDLS, CDR2 YYNGEE. The CDR3 is made up of 15 amino acids. V shed 2 bases, J shed 4 bases, and the junction held 6 bases outside the gene matches. Written as DNA, the CDR3 is TGTGCCAGCAGCGTTAGCGGGTTGGATTACAATGAGCAGTTCTTC. Encoded protein: CASSVSGLDYNEQFF.

This chain uses TRBV6-6 with TRBJ2-3; D remains ambiguous. This CDR3 is built from 11 residues. The V end lost 4 bases, the J end lost 7 bases, and 6 bases lay between the germline ends. The germline V gene encodes CDR1 MNHNY and CDR2 SVGAGI (reference sequence). This chain's CDR3 is CASSSGNTQYF. Written as DNA, the CDR3 is TGTGCCAGCAGTTCTGGTAATACGCAGTATTTT.

The CDR3 loop is CATGTSAYNEQFF. The CDR3 DNA sequence: TGTGCCACCGGGACTAGCGCCTACAATGAGCAGTTCTTC. The gene calls are TRBV7-8 and TRBJ2-1; TRBD2 agrees at 10 bases. Germline V gene sequence: CDR1 SGHVS, CDR2 FQNEAQ. The CDR3 contains 13 residues. The junction had 2 bases not matched to a gene; V was cut back by 10 bases and J by 2 bases.

The V call is TRBV2, the J call TRBJ2-5; 7 nucleotides agree with TRBD1. CDR3 length: 15 amino acids. Trimming removed 6 bases from V and 2 bases from J; junction bases left unmatched: 9. The germline V gene has CDR1 SNHLY and CDR2 FYNNEI. The CDR3 nucleotides are TGTGCCAGCAGCGAAAACAGGGGTAAACAAGAGACCCAGTACTTC. Its translation is CASSENRGKQETQYF.

This chain links TRBV7-9 with TRBJ1-2; D call uncertain. CDR3 length: 13 amino acids. The V gene's germline CDR1 is SEHNR and CDR2 FQNEAQ (reference sequence). The V gene lost 5 bases and the J gene lost 5 bases, with 12 bases spanning the gap. Here the CDR3 reads CASSPYISYGYTF. In DNA, the CDR3 is TGTGCCAGCAGCCCATATATATCTTATGGCTACACCTTC. The variable domain in full, with the rest retrieved from reference TRBV7-9 and TRBJ1-2, is DTGVSQNPRHKITKRGQNVTFRCDPISEHNRLYWYRQTLGQGPEFLTYFQNEAQLEKSRLLSDRFSAERPKGSFSTLEIQRTEQGDSAMYLCASSPYISYGYTFGSGTRLTVV.

This clonotype was counted a few times. The genes are TRBV9 and TRBJ1-1; D remains ambiguous. The CDR3 has 18 residues. CDR1 is SGDLS, CDR2 YYNGEE, per germline. Trimming stripped 3 bases from V and 0 bases from J, with 21 bases between. The CDR3 nucleotides are TGTGCCAGCAGCGAGGGTTGGGAGCGGACGGATATGAACACTGAAGCTTTCTTT. It encodes CASSEGWERTDMNTEAFF.

This clonotype was detected a few times. J is TRBJ2-7 and V is TRBV29-1; 8 bases are a match to TRBD2. This CDR3 comprises 15 residues. In germline, CDR1 is SQVTM, CDR2 ANQGSEA. The ends lost 4 bases at V and 3 bases at J; junction bases unmatched: 11. The CDR3 region has the DNA TGCAGCGTTGTAAACCCGACCCGGGGGGGCTACGAGCAGTACTTC. Translated, it gives CSVVNPTRGGYEQYF.

This clonotype turned up a few times. CDR3 region: CASRRTVRTGELFF. The CDR3 DNA reads TGTGCCAGCAGAAGGACAGTCCGCACCGGGGAGCTGTTTTTT. The J gene is TRBJ2-2, the V gene TRBV6-2 or TRBV6-3; D may be TRBD1 (6 bases). Germline values: CDR1 MNHEY, CDR2 SVGEGT. The CDR3 contains 14 residues. Between the trimmed V and J ends, which lost 6 bases and 4 bases, there was a span of 12 bases.